The next 16 T cell receptor beta chains were all read from a single sample in a study of control samples from healthy donors and cancer patients. Sequencing was performed with immunoSEQ multiplex PCR; in TCRdb, only in-frame clones are kept and a portion is missing. The sample includes about 150,000 clones, 85% to 95% of them seen just once. What was sequenced was PBMCs. The source of these receptors is a man aged 55 to 70 with colorectal cancer.

The V and J genes are TRBV27 and TRBJ2-7; no definite D call. The V and J ends lost 2 bases and 5 bases respectively, with 16 bases between them. Germline V lookup: CDR1 MNHEY, CDR2 SMNVEV (reference sequence). The CDR3 has 15 amino acids. CDR3 sequence: CASSLVGRFFNEQYF. The CDR3 nucleotides are TGTGCCAGCAGTTTAGTCGGCAGGTTTTTCAACGAGCAGTACTTC.

The chain employs TRBV11-2 and TRBJ2-7; 12 bases map to TRBD2. The trim removed 4 bases at V and 2 bases at J, leaving 9 bases unmatched. The CDR3 has 17 amino acids. Germline V gene data show CDR1 as SGHAT and CDR2 as FQNNGV. For the CDR3, the DNA is TGTGCCAGCAGCTCACTAGCCGGACTAGCGGGGACCTACGAGCAGTACTTC. Protein: CASSSLAGLAGTYEQYF.

This chain connects TRBV9 to TRBJ2-5; 7 bases align to TRBD2. In germline, CDR1 is SGDLS, CDR2 YYNGEE. The CDR3 consists of 11 residues. With 3 bases clipped from V and 8 bases from J, the junction kept 1 base outside the gene matches. The CDR3 sequence is CASSATSTQYF. The CDR3 DNA follows: TGTGCCAGCAGCGCGACTAGCACCCAGTACTTC. Filled out from reference TRBV9 and TRBJ2-5, the complete variable domain reads DSGVTQTPKHLITATGQRVTLRCSPRSGDLSVYWYQQSLDQGLQFLIQYYNGEERAKGNILERFSAQQFPDLHSELNLSSLELGDSALYFCASSATSTQYFGPGTRLLVL.

The rearrangement joins TRBV9 to TRBJ1-2; D perhaps matches TRBD1 (6 bases). V lost 4 bases, J lost 8 bases, and 12 bases lay in between. The CDR3 length is 12 residues. The germline V gene has CDR1 SGDLS and CDR2 YYNGEE. In nucleotides, the CDR3 is TGTGCCAGCAGCACTAGGGGGGGCGGCTACACCTTC. Amino acid sequence: CASSTRGGGYTF. Complete variable domain (other parts from reference TRBV9 and TRBJ1-2): DSGVTQTPKHLITATGQRVTLRCSPRSGDLSVYWYQQSLDQGLQFLIQYYNGEERAKGNILERFSAQQFPDLHSELNLSSLELGDSALYFCASSTRGGGYTFGSGTRLTVV.

This rearrangement joins TRBV11-2 to TRBJ2-3, with 9 bases fitting TRBD1. In germline, CDR1 is SGHAT, CDR2 FQNNGV. V lost 4 bases to trimming and J lost 5 bases; unmatched junction nucleotides: 4. The CDR3 sequence is 14 residues long. The CDR3 here is CASSSDRGIDTQYF. CDR3 bases: TGTGCCAGCAGCTCGGACAGGGGAATAGATACGCAGTATTTT.

The V call is TRBV29-1, the J call TRBJ1-1; a possible D gene is TRBD1 (6 bases). CDR1 is SQVTM and CDR2 is ANQGSEA in the germline V gene. Trimming stripped 3 bases from V and 1 base from J, with 12 bases between. This CDR3 has 14 amino acids. CDR3 loop: CSVEGIGGNTEAFF. The CDR3 DNA follows: TGCAGCGTTGAGGGGATAGGGGGGAACACTGAAGCTTTCTTT. Using reference TRBV29-1 and TRBJ1-1 for the parts outside the CDR3, the full variable domain is SAVISQKPSRDICQRGTSLTIQCQVDSQVTMMFWYRQQPGQSLTLIATANQGSEATYESGFVIDKFPISRPNLTFSTLTVSNMSPEDSSIYLCSVEGIGGNTEAFFGQGTRLTVV.

This sequence joins TRBV10-2 and TRBJ2-1; possibly TRBD2 for D (6 bases). The V and J ends lost 4 bases and 9 bases respectively, with 10 bases between them. This CDR3 spans 12 amino acids. In germline, CDR1 is WSHSY, CDR2 SAAADI. The DNA of the CDR3 is TGCGCCAGCAGTGGTCAGGGAGGTGAGCAGTTCTTC. Protein sequence: CASSGQGGEQFF.

A note on this clone: Additional DNA sequences in this sample encode the identical CDR3. The chain joins TRBV6-5 to TRBJ1-1, with D uncertain. Trimming cost V 2 bases and J 1 base, with 5 bases left between them. This CDR3 has 13 amino acids. Germline-derived CDR1 and CDR2 are MNHEY and SVGAGI. The CDR3: CASSYGRNTEAFF. In nucleotides, the CDR3 is TGTGCCAGCAGTTACGGACGGAACACTGAAGCTTTCTTT.

This clone was seen only once. The DNA for the CDR3 is TGTGCCAGCAGCCAATCCCGGGACCGAAACACCATATATTTT. It translates to CASSQSRDRNTIYF. V is TRBV16 and J is TRBJ1-3; D possibly corresponds to TRBD1 (5 bases). V was clipped by 0 bases and J by 5 bases, with 8 bases between them. Germline V gene data show CDR1 as KGHSY and CDR2 as FQNENV. This CDR3 is 14 amino acids long.

This clone was seen just once. The gene calls are TRBV7-2 and TRBJ2-7; D may be TRBD2 (5 bases). The length of the CDR3 is 13 residues. Germline assignment: CDR1 SGHTA and CDR2 FQGNSA. V was trimmed by 7 bases and J by 3 bases, leaving 13 bases between them. The chain's CDR3 is CASTVGVGYEQYF. CDR3 in DNA: TGTGCCAGCACCGTCGGGGTTGGCTACGAGCAGTACTTC.

V is TRBV2 and J is TRBJ1-2; TRBD1 matches at 9 bases. Per germline, CDR1 SNHLY and CDR2 FYNNEI. The V segment lost 5 bases and the J segment 7 bases; nucleotides outside the gene matches: 2. This CDR3 comprises 12 residues. CDR3 protein: CASSPQGAGYTF. Here the CDR3 DNA reads TGTGCCAGCAGTCCACAGGGGGCTGGCTACACCTTC. Using reference TRBV2 and TRBJ1-2 for the parts outside the CDR3, the full variable domain is EPEVTQTPSHQVTQMGQEVILRCVPISNHLYFYWYRQILGQKVEFLVSFYNNEISEKSEIFDDQFSVERPDGSNFTLKIRSTKLEDSAMYFCASSPQGAGYTFGSGTRLTVV.

The CDR3 sequence is CASSQEDRAGSEAFF. The CDR3 DNA reads as TGTGCCAGCAGCCAGGAGGACAGGGCCGGTTCTGAAGCTTTCTTT. The rearrangement joins TRBV3-1 (or the pseudogene TRBV3-2) to TRBJ1-1; 8 nucleotides match TRBD1. Germline-derived CDR1 and CDR2 are LGHDT and YNNKEL (reference sequence). The ends lost 3 bases at V and 6 bases at J; junction bases unmatched: 9. The CDR3 runs 15 residues.

The V and J genes are TRBV5-5 and TRBJ2-5, with TRBD2 matching 11 bases. This CDR3 comprises 15 residues. Germline CDR1 reads SGHKS; CDR2 reads YYEKEE (reference sequence). V was pared by 2 bases and J by 5 bases, with 5 bases of the junction left unmatched. The CDR3 nucleotides read TGTGCCAGCAGCTTCCTAGCGGGGGGCTTGGAGACCCAGTACTTC. Amino acid sequence: CASSFLAGGLETQYF.

The V gene is TRBV6-6, the J gene TRBJ1-4, with D maybe TRBD1 (5 bases). V was shortened by 7 bases and J by 3 bases, with 18 bases between the two germline ends. This CDR3 contains 16 residues. Looked up from germline, CDR1 is MNHNY and CDR2 is SVGAGI (reference sequence). This chain's CDR3 is CASILSPRVANEKLFF. In nucleotides, the CDR3 is TGTGCCAGCATACTTTCCCCCAGGGTGGCTAATGAAAAACTGTTTTTT.

The chain is built from TRBV7-2 and TRBJ1-3, with 7 bases matching TRBD1. The germline V gene has CDR1 SGHTA and CDR2 FQGNSA. The CDR3 extends over 15 amino acids. V was clipped by 4 bases and J by 2 bases; unmatched bases: 5. The CDR3 nucleotides read TGTGCCAGCAGCTCGCAGGGGGGGGCTGGAAACACCATATATTTT. Encoded protein: CASSSQGGAGNTIYF. The variable domain in full, with the rest retrieved from reference TRBV7-2 and TRBJ1-3, is GAGVSQSPSNKVTEKGKDVELRCDPISGHTALYWYRQSLGQGLEFLIYFQGNSAPDKSGLPSDRFSAERTGGSVSTLTIQRTQQEDSAVYLCASSSQGGAGNTIYFGEGSWLTVV.

This clone was seen a few times. The chain uses TRBV30 and TRBJ2-2; possible D gene TRBD1, 6 bases. CDR1 and CDR2 (germline): GTSNPN, SVGIG (reference sequence). The CDR3 spans 14 residues. Trimming took off 0 bases at V and 4 bases at J, with 9 bases between the two ends. The CDR3 protein is CAWSVGASTGELFF. The CDR3, as DNA: TGTGCCTGGAGTGTGGGGGCGAGCACCGGGGAGCTGTTTTTT.